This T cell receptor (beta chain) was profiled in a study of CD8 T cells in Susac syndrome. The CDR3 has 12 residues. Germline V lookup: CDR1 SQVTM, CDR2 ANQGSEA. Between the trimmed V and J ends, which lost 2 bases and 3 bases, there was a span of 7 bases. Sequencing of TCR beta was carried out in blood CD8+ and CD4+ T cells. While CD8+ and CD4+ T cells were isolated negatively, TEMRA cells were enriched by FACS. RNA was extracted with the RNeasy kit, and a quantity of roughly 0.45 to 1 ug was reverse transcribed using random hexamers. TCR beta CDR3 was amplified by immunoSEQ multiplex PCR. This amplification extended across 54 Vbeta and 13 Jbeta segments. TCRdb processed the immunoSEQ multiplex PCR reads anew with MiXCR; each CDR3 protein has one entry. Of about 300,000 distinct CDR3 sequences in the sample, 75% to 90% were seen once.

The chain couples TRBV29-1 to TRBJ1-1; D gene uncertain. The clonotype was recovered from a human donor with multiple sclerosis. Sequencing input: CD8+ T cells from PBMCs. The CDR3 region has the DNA TGCAGCGTTGAACAAGGTGACACTGAAGCTTTCTTT. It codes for CSVEQGDTEAFF.